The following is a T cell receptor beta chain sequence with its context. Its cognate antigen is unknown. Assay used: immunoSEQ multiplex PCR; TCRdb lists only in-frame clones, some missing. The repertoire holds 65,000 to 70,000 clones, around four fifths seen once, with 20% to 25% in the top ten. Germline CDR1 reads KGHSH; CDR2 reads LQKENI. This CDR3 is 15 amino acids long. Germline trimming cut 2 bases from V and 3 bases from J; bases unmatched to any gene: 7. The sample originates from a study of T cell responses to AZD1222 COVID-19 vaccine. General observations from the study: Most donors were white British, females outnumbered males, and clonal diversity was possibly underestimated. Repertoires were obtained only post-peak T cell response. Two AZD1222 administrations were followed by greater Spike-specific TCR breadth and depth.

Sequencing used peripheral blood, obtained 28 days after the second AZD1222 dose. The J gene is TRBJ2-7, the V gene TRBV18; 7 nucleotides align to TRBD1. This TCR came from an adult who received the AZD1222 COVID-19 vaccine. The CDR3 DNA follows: TGTGCCAGCTCACCATTGGGACAGTACCTCTACGAGCAGTACTTC. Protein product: CASSPLGQYLYEQYF.